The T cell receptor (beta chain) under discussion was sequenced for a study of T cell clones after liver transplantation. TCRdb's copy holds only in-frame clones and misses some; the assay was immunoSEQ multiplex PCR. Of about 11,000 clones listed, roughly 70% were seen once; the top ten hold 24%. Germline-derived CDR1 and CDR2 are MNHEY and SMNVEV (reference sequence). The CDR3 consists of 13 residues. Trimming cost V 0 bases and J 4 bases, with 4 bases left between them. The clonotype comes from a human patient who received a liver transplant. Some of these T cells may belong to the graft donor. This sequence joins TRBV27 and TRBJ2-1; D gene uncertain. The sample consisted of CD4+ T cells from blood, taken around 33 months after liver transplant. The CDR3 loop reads CASSLSRYNEQFF. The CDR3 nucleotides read TGTGCCAGCAGTTTATCTCGTTACAATGAGCAGTTCTTC.